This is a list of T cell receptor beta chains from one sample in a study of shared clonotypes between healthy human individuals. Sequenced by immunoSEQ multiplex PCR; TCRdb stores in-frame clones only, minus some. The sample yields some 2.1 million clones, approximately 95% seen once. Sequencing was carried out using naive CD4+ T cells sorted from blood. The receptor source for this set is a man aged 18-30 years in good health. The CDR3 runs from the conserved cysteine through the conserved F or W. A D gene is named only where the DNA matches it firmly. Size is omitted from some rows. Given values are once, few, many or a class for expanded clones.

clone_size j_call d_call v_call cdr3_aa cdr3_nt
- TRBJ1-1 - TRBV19 CASSMRARANTEAFF TGTGCCAGTAGTATGAGGGCAAGGGCGAACACTGAAGCTTTCTTT
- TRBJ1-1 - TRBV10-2 CASSFLGVLSTEAFF TGCGCCAGCAGTTTCCTCGGGGTCCTAAGCACTGAAGCTTTCTTT
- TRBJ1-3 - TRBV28 CASRAGQGNPGNTIYF TGTGCCAGCAGGGCTGGGCAAGGGAATCCTGGAAACACCATATATTTT
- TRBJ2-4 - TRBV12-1 CASSSLNPAGQGTSGSLF TGTGCCAGCAGCTCACTAAATCCCGCGGGACAGGGTACTAGCGGGAGTTTGTTC
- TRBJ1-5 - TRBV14 CATTWVGSVSSKGNQPQHF TGTGCCACCACTTGGGTAGGGTCAGTAAGCAGTAAGGGCAATCAGCCCCAGCATTTT
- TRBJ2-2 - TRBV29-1 CSVDFLTSTDTGELFF TGCAGCGTTGATTTTCTCACATCAACAGACACCGGGGAGCTGTTTTTT
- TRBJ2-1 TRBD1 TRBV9 CASSYQSGGFNEQFF TGTGCCAGCAGCTACCAGTCAGGGGGTTTCAATGAGCAGTTCTTC
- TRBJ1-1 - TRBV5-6 CASSRDSRAEAFF TGTGCCAGCAGCCGGGACTCCCGGGCTGAAGCTTTCTTT
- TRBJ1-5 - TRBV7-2 CASSLRGNQPQHF TGTGCCAGCAGCCTAAGGGGGAATCAGCCCCAGCATTTT
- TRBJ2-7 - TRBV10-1 CASSSRERASYEQYF TGCGCCAGCAGTTCCCGGGAGCGAGCTTCCTACGAGCAGTACTTC
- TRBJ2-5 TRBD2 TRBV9 CASSERERQETQYF TGTGCCAGCAGTGAGCGGGAGAGGCAAGAGACCCAGTACTTC
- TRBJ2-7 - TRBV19 CASSIQGGHYEQYF TGTGCCAGTAGTATCCAGGGAGGACACTACGAGCAGTACTTC
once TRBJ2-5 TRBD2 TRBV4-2 CASSQTGTSMGETQYF TGTGCCAGCAGCCAAACCGGGACTAGCATGGGAGAGACCCAGTACTTC
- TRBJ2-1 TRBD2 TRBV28 CASSLPSGERTRYNEQFF TGTGCCAGCAGCCTCCCGAGCGGGGAGAGAACGCGGTACAATGAGCAGTTCTTC
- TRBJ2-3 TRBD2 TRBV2 CAGRTSGEAISTDTQYF TGTGCCGGGCGGACTAGCGGGGAGGCAATCAGCACAGATACGCAGTATTTT
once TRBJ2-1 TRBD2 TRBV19 CASSPRLAGDDEQFF TGTGCCAGTAGTCCTAGACTAGCGGGAGATGATGAGCAGTTCTTC
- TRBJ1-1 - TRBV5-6 CASSVTLNTEAFF TGTGCCAGCAGCGTCACATTGAACACTGAAGCTTTCTTT
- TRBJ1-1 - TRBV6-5 CASSYGGNTEAFF TGTGCCAGCAGTTACGGAGGGAACACTGAAGCTTTCTTT
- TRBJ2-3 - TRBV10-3 CAISGHLTDTQYF TGTGCCATCAGCGGACACCTCACAGATACGCAGTATTTT
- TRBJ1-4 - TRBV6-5 CASSYSGGLGEKLFF TGTGCCAGCAGTTACTCCGGGGGGCTTGGTGAAAAACTGTTTTTT
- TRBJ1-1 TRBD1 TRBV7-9 CASSLGQGAWYTEAFF TGTGCCAGCAGCCTGGGACAGGGGGCTTGGTACACTGAAGCTTTCTTT
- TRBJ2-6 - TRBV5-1 CASSLATSSGANVLTF TGCGCCAGCAGCTTGGCGACTAGCTCTGGGGCCAACGTCCTGACTTTC